The 31 T cell receptor beta chains presented below share a single source sample, sequenced in a study of blood T cell repertoires in COVID-19. The table came from immunoSEQ multiplex PCR; TCRdb's copy has only in-frame clones and leaves some out. There are 300,000 to 400,000 clones in the sample; almost 90% occur only once, and about 7% lies in the top ten. Sequenced input: peripheral blood. Every receptor here comes from a woman aged 70-85 years with COVID-19, enrolled during active disease.

In nucleotides, the CDR3 is TGTGCCAGCAGCCTTCTAACCCCTGGGGCCAACGTCCTGACTTTC. Translation: CASSLLTPGANVLTF. V usage is TRBV9 and J usage is TRBJ2-6; D is unclear. The germline V gene has CDR1 SGDLS and CDR2 YYNGEE. V shed 4 bases and J shed 2 bases, with 10 bases lying between them. The CDR3 has 15 residues. Complete variable domain (other parts from reference TRBV9 and TRBJ2-6): DSGVTQTPKHLITATGQRVTLRCSPRSGDLSVYWYQQSLDQGLQFLIQYYNGEERAKGNILERFSAQQFPDLHSELNLSSLELGDSALYFCASSLLTPGANVLTFGAGSRLTVL.

The CDR3 DNA reads as TGCGCCAGCAAAACCGGTTACGCAACTAATGAAAAACTGTTTTTT. Translating it yields CASKTGYATNEKLFF. The V call is TRBV4-1, the J call TRBJ1-4; no clear D gene. This CDR3 comprises 15 residues. CDR1 and CDR2 from the germline V gene are MGHRA and YSYEKL. Trimming shortened V by 7 bases and J by 0 bases, and 12 bases separated the two germline ends.

The gene calls are TRBV14 and TRBJ1-2; 8 bases are shared with TRBD1. V trimming: 7 bases; J trimming: 5 bases; junction bases outside the gene matches: 6. Germline V gene sequence: CDR1 SGHDN, CDR2 FVKESK. This CDR3 is built from 13 residues. For the CDR3, the DNA is TGTGCCAGCACCAAAACAGGGGGGTATGGCTACACCTTC. Its translation is CASTKTGGYGYTF.

The chain carries TRBV4-1 and TRBJ2-1; 10 bases match TRBD2. Germline CDR1 is MGHRA and CDR2 is YSYEKL. The CDR3 loop spans 18 amino acids. J lost 6 bases, V lost 0 bases, and 11 bases had no gene match. The CDR3 region has the DNA TGCGCCAGCAGCCAAGACATGTCGGGGAGCGGGGGGGCCAATGAGCAGTTCTTC. Its protein is CASSQDMSGSGGANEQFF.

The V gene is TRBV30, the J gene TRBJ1-1, with a weak D call TRBD1 (6 bases). CDR1 is GTSNPN, CDR2 SVGIG, per germline (reference sequence). The length of the CDR3 is 13 residues. V lost 5 bases to trimming and J lost 4 bases, with 14 bases between them. The chain's CDR3 is CAWSGTTGTEAFF. CDR3 sequence (DNA): TGTGCCTGGTCCGGGACAACCGGCACTGAAGCTTTCTTT.

This sequence joins TRBV6-5 and TRBJ2-3; 7 positions match TRBD1. Germline lookup yields CDR1 MNHEY and CDR2 SVGAGI. V shed 5 bases, J shed 0 bases, and the junction held 5 bases outside the gene matches. The CDR3 is 15 residues long. CDR3 sequence: CASSPQGVSTDTQYF. The CDR3 DNA sequence: TGTGCCAGCAGTCCCCAGGGGGTGAGCACAGATACGCAGTATTTT.

The chain employs TRBV6-2 or TRBV6-3 and TRBJ1-4; D is unresolved. Trimming removed 5 bases at V and 0 bases at J, with 10 bases between. The CDR3 spans 15 residues. Per the germline V gene, CDR1 is MNHEY and CDR2 is SVGEGT. This CDR3 is CASSLAGATNEKLFF. CDR3 sequence (DNA): TGTGCCAGCAGTCTGGCGGGAGCAACTAATGAAAAACTGTTTTTT.

The V and J genes are TRBV15 and TRBJ1-1; possible D gene TRBD1, 6 bases. CDR3 length: 15 amino acids. Between the trimmed V and J ends, which lost 0 bases and 5 bases, there was a span of 13 bases. Germline lookup yields CDR1 LNHNV and CDR2 YYDKDF (reference sequence). CDR3 protein: CATSREGGRGTEAFF. CDR3 bases: TGTGCCACCAGCAGAGAGGGGGGGCGCGGGACTGAAGCTTTCTTT.

The chain is built from TRBV24-1 and TRBJ1-1; D remains unclear. The ends were cut back, 4 bases at V and 8 bases at J, with 7 bases in the middle. The CDR3 is 11 amino acids. CDR1 KGHDR and CDR2 SFDVKD come from the germline V gene. CDR3: CATSEGAEAFF. The CDR3 DNA is TGTGCCACCAGTGAGGGCGCGGAAGCTTTCTTT.

The chain combines TRBV12-5 with TRBJ1-2, with a weak D call TRBD1 (6 bases). In germline, CDR1 is LGHNT, CDR2 FRNRAP. This CDR3 has 14 amino acids. V gave up 3 bases and J gave up 4 bases, with 12 bases separating them. In nucleotides, the CDR3 is TGTGCTAGTGGTTTCCCAGGGGCTACCTATGGCTACACCTTC. Encoded protein: CASGFPGATYGYTF.

The chain links TRBV6-5 to TRBJ1-1; no firm D call. Trimming took off 7 bases at V and 3 bases at J, with 9 bases between the two ends. Per the germline V gene, CDR1 is MNHEY and CDR2 is SVGAGI. This CDR3 comprises 12 residues. CDR3 nucleotides: TGTGCCAGCAAGCGGGGAGACACTGAAGCTTTCTTT. It codes for CASKRGDTEAFF.

This chain connects TRBV21-1 to TRBJ1-2; the D call of TRBD1 is as the table states it, not checked on the DNA. TRBV21-1 is assigned pseudogene status. This CDR3 region has 18 residues. CDR3 in amino acids: CASSKRPGQGLYPHGYTF. Written as DNA, the CDR3 is TGTGCCAGCAGCAAACGCCCTGGACAGGGACTCTATCCACATGGCTACACCTTC.

V gene TRBV4-1 combines with J gene TRBJ2-2, with a tentative D call TRBD1 (5 bases). The CDR3 has 13 residues. The germline CDR1 and CDR2 sequences are MGHRA and YSYEKL. The V end lost 4 bases, the J end lost 4 bases, and 7 bases lay between the germline ends. CDR3 sequence: CASSLQATGELFF. CDR3 bases: TGCGCCAGCAGCCTACAGGCCACCGGGGAGCTGTTTTTT.

J is TRBJ1-6 and V is TRBV12-3 or TRBV12-4, with D possibly TRBD1 on 6 matching bases. The CDR3 covers 13 residues. Trimming removed 5 bases at V and 10 bases at J, with 12 bases between. The CDR3 here is CASSREGVSPLHF. The CDR3 DNA reads TGTGCCAGCAGTAGGGAGGGGGTGTCACCCCTCCACTTT.

This clone turned up a few times. V usage is TRBV19 and J usage is TRBJ2-7; 7 bases are a match to TRBD1. Germline CDR1 and CDR2: LNHDA and SQIVND (reference sequence). The V gene end was trimmed by 4 bases and the J gene end by 7 bases; junction bases not matched to a gene: 10. This CDR3 has 14 residues. The CDR3 region is CASSRGQTPLEQYF. The CDR3 DNA sequence: TGTGCCAGTAGTAGGGGACAGACACCCTTGGAGCAGTACTTC.

The chain is built from TRBV5-1 and TRBJ1-2; D is unresolved. The germline V and J ends were trimmed by 4 bases and 8 bases, with 18 bases remaining between them. Germline loops: CDR1 SGHRS, CDR2 YFSETQ. The CDR3 is 14 residues long. In DNA form, the CDR3 reads TGCGCCAGCAGCCAGATTGGCGGGATGGACGGCTACACCTTC. Its translation is CASSQIGGMDGYTF.

This clone was counted a single time. The V gene is TRBV19, the J gene TRBJ1-1; possible D gene TRBD1, 6 bases. Germline V gene data show CDR1 as LNHDA and CDR2 as SQIVND (reference sequence). Trimming removed 5 bases from V and 4 bases from J, with 11 bases in between. CDR3 length: 13 amino acids. The CDR3 loop reads CASSFSRGTEAFF. CDR3 nucleotide sequence: TGTGCCAGTAGTTTCTCCAGGGGCACTGAAGCTTTCTTT. Using reference TRBV19 and TRBJ1-1 for the parts outside the CDR3, the full variable domain is DGGITQSPKYLFRKEGQNVTLSCEQNLNHDAMYWYRQDPGQGLRLIYYSQIVNDFQKGDIAEGYSVSREKKESFPLTVTSAQKNPTAFYLCASSFSRGTEAFFGQGTRLTVV.

This chain links TRBV6-5 with TRBJ1-2, with TRBD1 matching 8 bases. CDR1 is MNHEY, CDR2 SVGAGI, per germline. Losses at the gene ends were 2 bases for V and 6 bases for J; bases not matched to a gene: 5. The CDR3 sequence is 14 residues long. CDR3 sequence reads: CASSYTRQGNGYTF. The CDR3, as DNA: TGTGCCAGCAGTTACACAAGACAGGGGAATGGCTACACCTTC.

The chain uses TRBV19 and TRBJ2-3, with D possibly TRBD2 on 5 matching bases. Trimming took 4 bases from V and 0 from J, leaving 11 bases between them. CDR1 LNHDA and CDR2 SQIVND come from the germline V gene (reference sequence). CDR3 length equals 15 residues. CDR3 nucleotides: TGTGCCAGTAGTAGGAGGCTTTTAAGCACAGATACGCAGTATTTT. This translates into CASSRRLLSTDTQYF.

The chain employs TRBV21-1 and TRBJ1-1. TRBV21-1 is reported as a pseudogene. This CDR3 is 16 amino acids long. In DNA form, the CDR3 reads TGTGCCAGCAGCAAAGCGAGGGAACGAGGCGGAACTGAAGCTTTCTTT. As protein: CASSKARERGGTEAFF.

This clone was seen more than once but under ten times. The same CDR3 can be traced to other DNA sequences in this sample. The V gene is TRBV7-9, the J gene TRBJ2-7; no definite D call. CDR3 length: 13 residues. The V and J ends lost 1 base and 3 bases respectively, with 7 bases between them. Germline CDR1 SEHNR, CDR2 FQNEAQ (reference sequence). The CDR3 nucleotides read TGTGCCAGCAGCTTAGATACCGGCTACGAGCAGTACTTC. This sequence encodes CASSLDTGYEQYF.

This clone was seen once. J is TRBJ1-3 and V is TRBV2; D may be TRBD1 (6 bases). The CDR3 is made up of 14 amino acids. V was shortened by 8 bases and J by 4 bases, with 15 bases between the two germline ends. The germline V gene encodes CDR1 SNHLY and CDR2 FYNNEI. This chain's CDR3 is CASLRGAGGNTIYF. The CDR3 nucleotides are TGTGCCAGCCTCCGGGGGGCGGGAGGAAACACCATATATTTT.

The chain is built from TRBV7-6 and TRBJ2-1; 10 nucleotides match TRBD2. V lost 1 base and J lost 4; bases outside the gene matches: 1. CDR1 is SGHVS, CDR2 FNYEAQ, per germline. This CDR3 has 15 residues. The CDR3 nucleotides are TGTGCCAGCAGCTTAGGAGCGGGGGGGTACAATGAGCAGTTCTTC. This sequence encodes CASSLGAGGYNEQFF.

This sequence joins TRBV9 and TRBJ1-1; D possibly corresponds to TRBD1 (5 bases). Looked up from germline, CDR1 is SGDLS and CDR2 is YYNGEE. The CDR3 covers 14 residues. V dropped 0 bases and J dropped 1 base, with 7 bases sitting between them. CDR3 residues: CASSVDQGNTEAFF. As DNA, the CDR3 is TGTGCCAGCAGCGTAGACCAGGGGAACACTGAAGCTTTCTTT.

The chain links TRBV27 to TRBJ1-6; weak D call: TRBD1 (6 bases). The ends were cut back, 3 bases at V and 3 bases at J, with 9 bases in the middle. The CDR3 spans 15 residues. Germline V gene lookup returns CDR1 MNHEY and CDR2 SMNVEV (reference sequence). The CDR3 sequence is CASSLRTDYNSPLHF. CDR3 nucleotide sequence: TGTGCCAGCAGTTTGAGGACAGACTATAATTCACCCCTCCACTTT.

This clone was observed a single time. The rearrangement joins TRBV9 to TRBJ1-6, with TRBD1 identical over 8 bases. CDR1 is SGDLS, CDR2 YYNGEE, per germline. This CDR3 contains 16 residues. V lost 3 bases and J lost 7; bases outside the gene matches: 9. The CDR3 spells CASSGTGTGLNSPLHF. The CDR3 DNA follows: TGTGCCAGCAGCGGGACCGGGACAGGCTTGAATTCACCCCTCCACTTT.

J is TRBJ2-2 and V is TRBV4-3; TRBD2 aligns across 7 bases. V was clipped by 0 bases and J by 11 bases; unmatched bases: 12. The length of the CDR3 is 16 residues. CDR1 and CDR2 from the germline V gene are LGHNA and YSLEER. The CDR3 sequence: CASSQELGAGLIELFF. The CDR3, as DNA: TGCGCCAGCAGCCAAGAGCTAGGAGCGGGGCTTATCGAGCTGTTTTTT.

The gene calls are TRBV19 and TRBJ2-3, with 8 nucleotides matching TRBD1. V dropped 5 bases and J dropped 2; count of bases not matched to a gene: 9. From germline, CDR1 is LNHDA and CDR2 SQIVND (reference sequence). The CDR3 is made up of 16 amino acids. The CDR3 spells CASSYQGARSTDTQYF. The CDR3 coding sequence is TGTGCCAGTAGTTACCAGGGGGCTCGATCCACAGATACGCAGTATTTT.

The gene calls are TRBV7-2 and TRBJ1-1; no definite D call. The CDR3 is 16 residues long. The V gene's germline CDR1 is SGHTA and CDR2 FQGNSA. Deletions cut 4 bases from V and 1 base from J, with 16 bases between. As DNA, the CDR3 is TGTGCCAGCAGCTCCATGGTACAGTCTAAGAACACTGAAGCTTTCTTT. As protein: CASSSMVQSKNTEAFF.

This rearrangement joins TRBV6-5 to TRBJ2-7; the D gene is possibly TRBD1 (5 bases). The germline V gene has CDR1 MNHEY and CDR2 SVGAGI. The V end was cut by 4 bases, the J end by 6 bases, with 7 bases between. CDR3 length: 11 residues. The CDR3 sequence: CASSSGSEQYF. DNA for the CDR3: TGTGCCAGCAGTTCAGGGTCCGAGCAGTACTTC.

The genes are TRBV19 and TRBJ2-3; 7 bases are a match to TRBD2. With 3 bases clipped from V and 0 bases from J, the junction kept 3 bases outside the gene matches. The CDR3 length is 15 residues. Germline-derived CDR1 and CDR2 are LNHDA and SQIVND (reference sequence). The CDR3 DNA reads TGTGCCAGTAGTATGGGAGCGGGAAGCACAGATACGCAGTATTTT. It translates to CASSMGAGSTDTQYF.